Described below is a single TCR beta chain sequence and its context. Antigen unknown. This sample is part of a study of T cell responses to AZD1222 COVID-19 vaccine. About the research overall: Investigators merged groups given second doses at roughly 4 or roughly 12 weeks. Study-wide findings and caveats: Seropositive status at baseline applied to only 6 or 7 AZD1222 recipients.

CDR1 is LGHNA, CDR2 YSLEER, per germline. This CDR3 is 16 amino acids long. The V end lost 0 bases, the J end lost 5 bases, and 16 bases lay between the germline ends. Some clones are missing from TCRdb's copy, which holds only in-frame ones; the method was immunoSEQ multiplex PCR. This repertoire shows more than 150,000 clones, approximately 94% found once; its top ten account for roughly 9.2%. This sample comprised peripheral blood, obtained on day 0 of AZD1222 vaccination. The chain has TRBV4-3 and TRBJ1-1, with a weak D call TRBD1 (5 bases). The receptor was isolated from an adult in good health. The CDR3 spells CASSQEPSGRRTEAFF. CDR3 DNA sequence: TGCGCCAGCAGCCAAGAACCTTCAGGGAGGAGAACTGAAGCTTTCTTT.